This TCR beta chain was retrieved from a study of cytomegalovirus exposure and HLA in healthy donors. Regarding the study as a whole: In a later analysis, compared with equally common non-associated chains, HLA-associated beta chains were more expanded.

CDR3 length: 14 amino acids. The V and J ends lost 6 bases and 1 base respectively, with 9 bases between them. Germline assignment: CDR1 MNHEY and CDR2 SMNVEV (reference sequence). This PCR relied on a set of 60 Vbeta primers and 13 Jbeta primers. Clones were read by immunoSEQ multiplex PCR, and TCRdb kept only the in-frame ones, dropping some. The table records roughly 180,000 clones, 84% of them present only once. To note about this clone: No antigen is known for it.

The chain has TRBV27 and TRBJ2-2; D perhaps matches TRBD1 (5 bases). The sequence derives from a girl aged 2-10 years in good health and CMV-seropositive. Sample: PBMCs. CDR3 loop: CASRIRVNTGELFF. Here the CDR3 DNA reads TGTGCCAGCAGAATCAGGGTGAACACCGGGGAGCTGTTTTTT.